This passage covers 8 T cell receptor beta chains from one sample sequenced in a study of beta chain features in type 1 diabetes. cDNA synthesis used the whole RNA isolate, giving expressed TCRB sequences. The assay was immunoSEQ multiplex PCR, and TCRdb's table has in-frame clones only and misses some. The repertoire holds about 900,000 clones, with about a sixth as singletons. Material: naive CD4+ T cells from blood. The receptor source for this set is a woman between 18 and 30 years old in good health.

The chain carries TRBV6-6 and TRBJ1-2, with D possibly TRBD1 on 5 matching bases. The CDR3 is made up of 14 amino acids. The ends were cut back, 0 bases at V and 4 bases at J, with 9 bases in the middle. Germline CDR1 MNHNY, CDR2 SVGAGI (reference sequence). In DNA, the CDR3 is TGTGCCAGCAGTTACTCGTCCAGGGTCTATGGCTACACCTTC. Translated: CASSYSSRVYGYTF.

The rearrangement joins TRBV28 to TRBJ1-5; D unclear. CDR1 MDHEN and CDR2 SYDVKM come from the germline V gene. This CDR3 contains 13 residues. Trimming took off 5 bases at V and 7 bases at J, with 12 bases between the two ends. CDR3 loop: CASSADGIQPQHF. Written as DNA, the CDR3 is TGTGCCAGCAGTGCGGACGGGATACAGCCCCAGCATTTT.

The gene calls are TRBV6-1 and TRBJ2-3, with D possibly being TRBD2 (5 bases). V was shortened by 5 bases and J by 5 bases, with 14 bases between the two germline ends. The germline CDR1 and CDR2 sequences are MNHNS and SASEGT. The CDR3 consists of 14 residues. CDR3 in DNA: TGTGCCAGCAGTCCCCGGGATCGGGGAGATACGCAGTATTTT. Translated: CASSPRDRGDTQYF.

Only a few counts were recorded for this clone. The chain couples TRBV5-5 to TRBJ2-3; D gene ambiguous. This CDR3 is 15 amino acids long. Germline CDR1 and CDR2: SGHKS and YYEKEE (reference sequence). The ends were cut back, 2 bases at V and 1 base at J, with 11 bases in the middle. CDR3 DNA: TGTGCCAGCAGCTTACTGAGATTCGGCACAGATACGCAGTATTTT. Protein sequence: CASSLLRFGTDTQYF.

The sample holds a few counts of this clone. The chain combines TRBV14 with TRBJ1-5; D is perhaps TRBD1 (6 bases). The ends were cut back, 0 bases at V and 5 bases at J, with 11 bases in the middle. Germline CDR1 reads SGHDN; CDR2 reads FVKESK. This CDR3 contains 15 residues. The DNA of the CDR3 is TGTGCCAGCAGCCAAGAGGGGGCTTTAGATCAGCCCCAGCATTTT. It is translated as CASSQEGALDQPQHF.

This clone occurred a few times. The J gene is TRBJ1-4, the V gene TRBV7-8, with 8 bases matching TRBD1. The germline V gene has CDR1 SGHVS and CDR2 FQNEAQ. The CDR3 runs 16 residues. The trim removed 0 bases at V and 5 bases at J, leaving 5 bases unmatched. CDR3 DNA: TGTGCCAGCAGCTTAGCGGGACACAGGGGGAATGAAAAACTGTTTTTT. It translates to CASSLAGHRGNEKLFF.

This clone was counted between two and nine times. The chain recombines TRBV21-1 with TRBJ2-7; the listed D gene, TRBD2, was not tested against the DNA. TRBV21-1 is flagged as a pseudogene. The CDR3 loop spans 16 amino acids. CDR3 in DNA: TGTGCCAGCAGCCCCCGGACACTAGCGGGAAGTTCCGAGCAGTACTTC. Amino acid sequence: CASSPRTLAGSSEQYF.

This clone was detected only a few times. The DNA of the CDR3 is TGTGCCAGCAGCGTAGAGGGGGCGCCCCGCAATGAGCAGTTCTTC. Residues: CASSVEGAPRNEQFF. The chain recombines TRBV9 with TRBJ2-1; 7 bases agree with TRBD1. This CDR3 is 15 amino acids long. The V gene's germline CDR1 is SGDLS and CDR2 YYNGEE. V trimming: 0 bases; J trimming: 6 bases; junction bases outside the gene matches: 6.